This TCR beta chain was recorded in a study of early T cells in non-severe SARS-CoV-2 infection. Study as a whole: Alpha and beta chains were unpaired, from unsorted whole-blood bulk RNA. Study-wide findings and caveats: Missing private and CD4 specificities, VDJdb matching favored anti-spike CD8 responses.

This CDR3 is 15 amino acids long. Germline V gene sequence: CDR1 SGHRS, CDR2 YFSETQ. Trimming pared 3 bases from V and 5 bases from J, leaving 17 bases between. Individual cDNA molecules carried attached unique molecular identifiers. TCRdb itself ran the 5' RACE reads through MiXCR, one entry per CDR3 protein. The sample lists approximately 26,000 distinct CDR3 sequences; 4% to 4.5% were seen once. This clonotype was seen at least ten times. What it binds is unknown. V usage is TRBV5-1 and J usage is TRBJ1-2; a possible D gene is TRBD1 (5 bases). The TCR was taken from an adult who was a healthcare worker with PCR-confirmed SARS-CoV-2 infection or an uninfected control (not recorded which). Sequenced material: whole blood. The CDR3 DNA follows: TGCGCCAGCAGCTCAGGGACCGGTATTTCGTATGGCTACACCTTC. It specifies CASSSGTGISYGYTF. The variable domain in full, with the rest retrieved from reference TRBV5-1 and TRBJ1-2, is KAGVTQTPRYLIKTRGQQVTLSCSPISGHRSVSWYQQTPGQGLQFLFEYFSETQRNKGNFPGRFSGRQFSNSRSEMNVSTLELGDSALYLCASSSGTGISYGYTFGSGTRLTVV.